The T cell receptor (beta chain) described here comes from a study of cytomegalovirus exposure and HLA in healthy donors. PCR involved 60 Vbeta and 13 Jbeta primers. Authors' data handling: There were about 80 million unique TCR beta chains by a later count, and some 12 million of them were shared. The method was immunoSEQ multiplex PCR; TCRdb's version includes in-frame clones alone and lacks a portion of them. The V and J calls and clone size were taken over from that table, and D and trimming were inferred from the DNA. Of about 95,000 clones in the sample, 76% were seen once. The study's findings and limits: HLA alleles showed associations with approximately 15,000 TCR beta sequences in a later analysis, at a 0.05 false discovery rate. It was reportedly the case that the classifier diagnosed cytomegalovirus status with high specificity and sensitivity. Clonal expansion was found to be greater in HLA-associated TCR beta chains than in equally common others in a later analysis.

The V and J ends lost 5 bases and 4 bases respectively, with 14 bases between them. The CDR3 loop spans 14 amino acids. Germline CDR1 SGHTA, CDR2 FQGNSA. Regarding this clone: Its antigen is unknown.

Source material: PBMCs. The chain recombines TRBV7-2 with TRBJ2-5; D perhaps matches TRBD1 (8 bases). The clonotype was recovered from a man aged 25-40 years in good health and CMV-seropositive. The CDR3 DNA sequence: TGTGCCAGCAGCCCCTACAGGGGGGGAGAGACCCAGTACTTC. It is translated as CASSPYRGGETQYF.